Presented here are 13 T cell receptor beta chains from one specimen sequenced in a study of shared clonotypes between healthy human individuals. In the naive CD8 group, cells lacked CD45RO and were positively selected for CCR7, so terminally differentiated effector memory CD45RA+ cells were left out. TCRdb keeps only in-frame clones here, not all; method: immunoSEQ multiplex PCR. The sample yields approximately 810,000 clones, around 93% seen once. The specimen was naive CD8+ T cells sorted from blood. These receptors came from a man aged 25-40 years in good health.

About this clone: The same CDR3 arises from other DNA sequences in this sample as well. The chain carries TRBV9 and TRBJ2-1; D is perhaps TRBD1 or TRBD2 (5 bases each). The germline V and J ends were trimmed by 0 bases and 1 base, with 5 bases remaining between them. The CDR3 is 14 amino acids. CDR1 and CDR2 from the germline V gene are SGDLS and YYNGEE. Here the CDR3 reads CASSVGGSYNEQFF. In DNA form, the CDR3 reads TGTGCCAGCAGCGTAGGGGGGTCCTACAATGAGCAGTTCTTC.

This chain joins TRBV5-7 and TRBJ2-4; unclear D gene. TRBV5-7 is known as an ORF, though its function is uncertain. V lost 3 bases and J lost 8, with 9 bases in between. The CDR3 contains 12 residues. Written as DNA, the CDR3 is TGTGCCAGCAGCTCCGGACCTCACATTCAGTACTTC. Amino acids: CASSSGPHIQYF.

The chain carries TRBV11-3 and TRBJ2-1; D unclear. Trimming removed 4 bases from V and 4 bases from J, with 14 bases in between. Germline CDR1 and CDR2: SGHNT and YENEEA. This CDR3 comprises 15 residues. Here the CDR3 reads CASSSDPSQYNEQFF. The DNA of the CDR3 is TGTGCCAGCAGCTCCGACCCCTCACAGTACAATGAGCAGTTCTTC.

The chain links TRBV9 to TRBJ1-2; unclear D gene. The germline V and J ends were trimmed by 4 bases and 5 bases, with 18 bases remaining between them. The CDR3 extends over 15 amino acids. CDR1 is SGDLS, CDR2 YYNGEE, per germline. The CDR3 protein is CASSPGVTEGYGYTF. DNA for the CDR3: TGTGCCAGCAGCCCCGGGGTTACTGAAGGGTATGGCTACACCTTC.

The chain is built from TRBV4-1 and TRBJ2-7; 8 bases align to TRBD2. The CDR3 loop spans 16 amino acids. Per the germline V gene, CDR1 is MGHRA and CDR2 is YSYEKL. V lost 0 bases to trimming and J lost 0 bases; unmatched junction nucleotides: 4. The CDR3 DNA reads TGCGCCAGCAGCCAAGATCTAGCGGGCAGCTCCTACGAGCAGTACTTC. This encodes CASSQDLAGSSYEQYF.

The V call is TRBV6-1, the J call TRBJ2-7; tentatively, D is TRBD2 (6 bases). Germline loops: CDR1 MNHNS, CDR2 SASEGT. This CDR3 has 14 residues. Trimming left V 5 bases short and J 2 bases short, with 13 bases between. The DNA of the CDR3 is TGTGCCAGCAGTTCCCGGGACTTCGCCTACGAGCAGTACTTC. Its translation: CASSSRDFAYEQYF.

The chain carries TRBV21-1 and TRBJ1-4; the table's D call TRBD1 went unverified against the DNA. TRBV21-1 is a pseudogene. The length of the CDR3 is 15 residues. CDR3 loop: CASSRQGPTNEKLFF. In nucleotides, the CDR3 is TGTGCCAGCAGCAGACAGGGTCCAACTAATGAAAAACTGTTTTTT.

A note on this clone: At the DNA level, this CDR3 is encoded by other sequences in the same sample as well. This chain connects TRBV11-1 to TRBJ2-7; D is uncertain. V was cut by 4 bases and J by 3 bases, with 10 bases left in between. This CDR3 region has 13 residues. Germline V gene sequence: CDR1 SGHAT, CDR2 FQDESV (reference sequence). For the CDR3, the DNA is TGTGCCAGCAGCTCGGTCAGCCACTACGAGCAGTACTTC. Translated: CASSSVSHYEQYF.

V and J are TRBV10-3 and TRBJ1-5, with D hard to call. Trimming cost V 0 bases and J 0 bases, with 6 bases left between them. Germline CDR1 and CDR2: ENHRY and SYGVKD. This CDR3 contains 15 residues. The CDR3 region is CAISESANSNQPQHF. The CDR3 region has the DNA TGTGCCATCAGTGAGTCGGCTAATAGCAATCAGCCCCAGCATTTT.

This sequence joins TRBV11-3 and TRBJ2-1, with D possibly being TRBD1 (6 bases). The length of the CDR3 is 12 residues. Looked up from germline, CDR1 is SGHNT and CDR2 is YENEEA. V was cut by 3 bases and J by 8 bases, with 8 bases left in between. CDR3 DNA sequence: TGTGCCAGCAGCTTCCAGGGGTATGAGCAGTTCTTC. Its protein is CASSFQGYEQFF.

V usage is TRBV6-4 and J usage is TRBJ1-1, with 9 bases identical to TRBD1. CDR1 is MRHNA, CDR2 SNTAGT, per germline. This CDR3 has 15 residues. Trimming at V came to 6 bases and at J to 2 bases, leaving 7 bases not matched to a gene. CDR3 amino acids: CASRRWDRVNTEAFF. The CDR3 DNA sequence: TGTGCCAGCAGACGTTGGGACAGGGTCAACACTGAAGCTTTCTTT.

This sequence joins TRBV29-1 and TRBJ1-4; 7 bases match TRBD1. Trimming cost V 5 bases and J 2 bases; bases outside gene matches: 5. CDR3 length: 14 amino acids. Germline lookup yields CDR1 SQVTM and CDR2 ANQGSEA. The CDR3: CSVNPGQTNEKLFF. DNA for the CDR3: TGCAGCGTTAACCCGGGACAGACTAATGAAAAACTGTTTTTT.

This clone was seen a single time. This chain joins TRBV28 and TRBJ2-1, with 7 bases aligning to TRBD2. Losses at the gene ends were 3 bases for V and 6 bases for J; bases not matched to a gene: 11. The CDR3 runs to 16 residues. Germline CDR1 reads MDHEN; CDR2 reads SYDVKM. The CDR3 loop reads CASSFSSSGGGNEQFF. CDR3 nucleotide sequence: TGTGCCAGCAGTTTCTCCTCTAGCGGAGGAGGCAATGAGCAGTTCTTC.